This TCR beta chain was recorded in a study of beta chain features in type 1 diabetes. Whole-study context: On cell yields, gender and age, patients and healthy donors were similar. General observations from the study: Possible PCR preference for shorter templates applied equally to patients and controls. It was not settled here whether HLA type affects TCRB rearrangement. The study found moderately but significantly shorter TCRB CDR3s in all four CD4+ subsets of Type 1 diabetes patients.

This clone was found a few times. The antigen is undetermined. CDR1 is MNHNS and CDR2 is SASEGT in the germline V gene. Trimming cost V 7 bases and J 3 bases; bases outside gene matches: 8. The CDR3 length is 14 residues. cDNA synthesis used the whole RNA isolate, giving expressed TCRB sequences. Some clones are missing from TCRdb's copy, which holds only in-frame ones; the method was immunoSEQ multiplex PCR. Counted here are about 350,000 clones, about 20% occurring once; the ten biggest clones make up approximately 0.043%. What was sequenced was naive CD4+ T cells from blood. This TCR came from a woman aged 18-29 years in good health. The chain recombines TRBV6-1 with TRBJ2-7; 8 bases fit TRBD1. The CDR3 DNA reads TGTGCCAGCACCCCAAGACAGGGGCGCTACGAGCAGTACTTC. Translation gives CASTPRQGRYEQYF.